The 29 T cell receptor beta chains presented below share a single source sample, sequenced in a study of blood T cell repertoires in COVID-19. Produced via immunoSEQ multiplex PCR; TCRdb's table is partial and in-frame only. This table has under 300,000 clones, 80% to 90% appearing once. Sequencing used peripheral blood. The receptors come from a woman in her 40s who had recovered from COVID-19.

This chain uses TRBV5-4 with TRBJ1-1; tentatively, D is TRBD1 (6 bases). V gave up 4 bases and J gave up 5 bases, with 21 bases separating them. The CDR3 sequence is 16 residues long. Germline loops: CDR1 SGHNT, CDR2 YYREEE (reference sequence). The CDR3 loop is CASSGGLQGGVTEAFF. The CDR3 region has the DNA TGTGCCAGCAGCGGGGGACTACAGGGAGGAGTGACTGAAGCTTTCTTT. The variable domain in full, completed from reference TRBV5-4 and TRBJ1-1, reads ETGVTQSPTHLIKTRGQQVTLRCSSQSGHNTVSWYQQALGQGPQFIFQYYREEENGRGNFPPRFSGLQFPNYSSELNVNALELDDSALYLCASSGGLQGGVTEAFFGQGTRLTVV.

This rearrangement joins TRBV29-1 to TRBJ2-5; tentatively, D is TRBD1 (5 bases). With 4 bases removed from V and 1 base from J, the gap between germline ends came to 10 bases. The CDR3 loop spans 13 amino acids. Germline CDR1 and CDR2: SQVTM and ANQGSEA. CDR3 bases: TGCAGCGTTGGACGGACAAGCCAAGAGACCCAGTACTTC. Its translation is CSVGRTSQETQYF.

The rearrangement uses TRBV11-2 and TRBJ2-2; D is unclear. Trimming cost V 5 bases and J 5 bases, with 6 bases left between them. This CDR3 contains 12 residues. The germline V gene encodes CDR1 SGHAT and CDR2 FQNNGV. The CDR3 DNA sequence: TGTGCCAGCAGCCACAATACCGGGGAGCTGTTTTTT. Its translation: CASSHNTGELFF.

V and J are TRBV19 and TRBJ2-4; 8 bases line up with TRBD1. Trimming removed 6 bases from V and 3 bases from J; junction bases left unmatched: 7. Germline V gene data show CDR1 as LNHDA and CDR2 as SQIVND (reference sequence). The CDR3 has 15 residues. The CDR3 DNA follows: TGTGCCAGTAGGGACAGGGATCCCGGCAAAAACATTCAGTACTTC. This sequence encodes CASRDRDPGKNIQYF.

This clone appeared many times. The genes are TRBV5-3 and TRBJ1-2; 10 positions match TRBD1. TRBV5-3 is recorded as an ORF, its role being uncertain. The CDR3 length is 14 residues. V gave up 5 bases and J gave up 6 bases; unmatched junction bases: 7. The CDR3 spells CARRAGQGTDGYTF. CDR3 nucleotide sequence: TGTGCCAGAAGGGCGGGACAGGGGACCGATGGCTACACCTTC.

The chain links TRBV12-5 to TRBJ1-4; D is unclear. The CDR3 is 13 residues long. Trimming removed 5 bases at V and 7 bases at J, with 11 bases between. CDR1 and CDR2 from the germline V gene are LGHNT and FRNRAP. The CDR3, as DNA: TGTGCTAGTGGTCCCCAAGGCGGTGAAAAACTGTTTTTT. This gives the protein CASGPQGGEKLFF. Variable domain in full (rest from reference TRBV12-5 and TRBJ1-4): DARVTQTPRHKVTEMGQEVTMRCQPILGHNTVFWYRQTMMQGLELLAYFRNRAPLDDSGMPKDRFSAEMPDATLATLKIQPSEPRDSAVYFCASGPQGGEKLFFGSGTQLSVL.

This chain links TRBV11-2 with TRBJ2-3; 9 nucleotides match TRBD2. Germline V gene lookup returns CDR1 SGHAT and CDR2 FQNNGV. The CDR3 spans 16 residues. The V gene end was trimmed by 5 bases and the J gene end by 6 bases; junction bases not matched to a gene: 12. As DNA, the CDR3 is TGTGCCAGCAGCGCACAATTGGCGGGGGGGCTCGATACGCAGTATTTT. The encoded protein is CASSAQLAGGLDTQYF.

This sequence joins TRBV11-3 and TRBJ2-2; the match to TRBD2 covers 7 bases. The CDR3 totals 14 residues. J lost 6 bases, V lost 3 bases, and 4 bases had no gene match. Germline V gives CDR1 SGHNT, CDR2 YENEEA. The CDR3: CASSFSSGAGELFF. The CDR3 DNA reads TGTGCCAGCAGCTTTAGCAGCGGGGCCGGGGAGCTGTTTTTT. Looking up the rest from reference TRBV11-3 and TRBJ2-2 gives the full variable domain: EAGVVQSPRYKIIEKKQPVAFWCNPISGHNTLYWYLQNLGQGPELLIRYENEEAVDDSQLPKDRFSAERLKGVDSTLKIQPAELGDSAVYLCASSFSSGAGELFFGEGSRLTVL.

The chain combines TRBV7-9 with TRBJ2-5; TRBD2 agrees at 10 bases. V shed 7 bases and J 0 bases; nucleotides not matched to a gene: 8. Germline loops: CDR1 SEHNR, CDR2 FQNEAQ (reference sequence). This CDR3 spans 16 amino acids. In DNA, the CDR3 is TGTGCCAGCATCTATGGACTAGCGGCCAACCAAGAGACCCAGTACTTC. Protein sequence: CASIYGLAANQETQYF.

The DNA of the CDR3 is TGTGCCAGCACCACGCCGGAGGGGGCCATCCTCACCGGGGAGCTGTTTTTT. Translation gives CASTTPEGAILTGELFF. J is TRBJ2-2 and V is TRBV28; maybe TRBD1 (7 bases). Germline lookup yields CDR1 MDHEN and CDR2 SYDVKM. The germline V and J ends were trimmed by 7 bases and 4 bases, with 22 bases remaining between them. This CDR3 has 17 residues.

Concerning this clone: Other DNA sequences of this sample code for an identical CDR3. The rearrangement joins TRBV28 to TRBJ1-2; 10 nucleotides agree with TRBD1. In germline, CDR1 is MDHEN, CDR2 SYDVKM. V was pared by 2 bases and J by 4 bases, with 4 bases of the junction left unmatched. The CDR3 runs 15 residues. The CDR3 DNA sequence: TGTGCCAGCAGTTTAGGACAGGGGGTGACCTATGGCTACACCTTC. Protein sequence: CASSLGQGVTYGYTF.

This clone was seen once. This rearrangement joins TRBV9 to TRBJ2-5, with D unclear. The germline V gene encodes CDR1 SGDLS and CDR2 YYNGEE. This CDR3 is 13 amino acids long. Trimming took off 4 bases at V and 4 bases at J, with 11 bases between the two ends. The CDR3 DNA reads as TGTGCCAGCAGCACCTCAATGGCAGAGACCCAGTACTTC. This translates into CASSTSMAETQYF.

The chain uses TRBV2 and TRBJ2-7, with 9 nucleotides matching TRBD2. The CDR3 is 13 residues long. Germline CDR1 reads SNHLY; CDR2 reads FYNNEI. V dropped 8 bases and J dropped 2; count of bases not matched to a gene: 4. CDR3 loop: CASGASGAYEQYF. Written as DNA, the CDR3 is TGTGCCAGCGGGGCTAGCGGGGCCTACGAGCAGTACTTC.

The chain carries TRBV10-2 and TRBJ2-4; 7 bases fit TRBD2. Germline-derived CDR1 and CDR2 are WSHSY and SAAADI. CDR3 length: 13 residues. Losses at the gene ends were 4 bases for V and 8 bases for J; bases not matched to a gene: 5. CDR3 coding DNA: TGCGCCAGCAGTGGCCCCGCGGGGGACATTCAGTACTTC. This gives the protein CASSGPAGDIQYF.

This chain connects TRBV30 to TRBJ2-7, with a possible D match to TRBD1 (6 bases). Trimming took 2 bases from V and 6 from J, leaving 8 bases between them. The germline gives CDR1 GTSNPN, CDR2 SVGIG (reference sequence). This CDR3 comprises 11 residues. DNA for the CDR3: TGTGCCTGGAGTATGGGGGCCGAGCAGTACTTC. Translated: CAWSMGAEQYF. The full variable domain, in which reference TRBV30 and TRBJ2-7 provide the parts outside the CDR3, is SQTIHQWPATLVQPVGSPLSLECTVEGTSNPNLYWYRQAAGRGLQLLFYSVGIGQISSEVPQNLSASRPQDRQFILSSKKLLLSDSGFYLCAWSMGAEQYFGPGTRLTVT.

The chain links TRBV7-2 to TRBJ2-7; 15 bases line up with TRBD2. The CDR3 loop spans 16 amino acids. Unmatched junction bases numbered 2, after V lost 1 base and J lost 4 bases. Germline CDR1 reads SGHTA; CDR2 reads FQGNSA. CDR3 sequence (DNA): TGTGCCAGCAGCTTAGACGGGACTAGCGGGAGGTACGAGCAGTACGTC. As protein: CASSLDGTSGRYEQYV.

The V call is TRBV6-2 or TRBV6-3, the J call TRBJ2-2; 7 nucleotides agree with TRBD1. The CDR3 length is 13 residues. The ends lost 5 bases at V and 4 bases at J; junction bases unmatched: 1. Germline CDR1 is MNHEY and CDR2 is SVGEGT. CDR3 amino acids: CASSPGGTGELFF. The CDR3 DNA reads as TGTGCCAGCAGTCCAGGGGGCACCGGGGAGCTGTTTTTT.

The chain links TRBV12-3 or TRBV12-4 to TRBJ1-5; D perhaps matches TRBD1 (5 bases). V lost 7 bases and J 6 bases, leaving 13 bases between the germline ends. This CDR3 has 13 residues. In DNA form, the CDR3 reads TGTGCCAGCACCCAGGGTGTGGGTCAGCCCCAGCATTTT. Translated: CASTQGVGQPQHF.

DNA of the CDR3: TGTGCCAGCAGCTTGTCTGGGGGGAACAGGGGGAACTATGGCTACACCTTC. It is translated as CASSLSGGNRGNYGYTF. The chain carries TRBV5-5 and TRBJ1-2; 8 bases line up with TRBD1. Trimming at V came to 1 base and at J to 2 bases, leaving 10 bases not matched to a gene. CDR1 and CDR2 from the germline V gene are SGHKS and YYEKEE (reference sequence). This CDR3 contains 17 residues.

The V call is TRBV30, the J call TRBJ1-1; D is possibly TRBD1 (5 bases). Trimming stripped 4 bases from V and 1 base from J, with 10 bases between. Germline-derived CDR1 and CDR2 are GTSNPN and SVGIG (reference sequence). The CDR3 sequence is 13 residues long. CDR3 residues: CAWIQGRNTEAFF. As DNA, the CDR3 is TGTGCCTGGATTCAGGGAAGGAACACTGAAGCTTTCTTT.

This chain connects TRBV7-9 to TRBJ1-2, with D possibly matching TRBD1 (6 bases). The V end was cut by 5 bases, the J end by 3 bases, with 13 bases between. The CDR3 runs to 14 residues. Germline V lookup: CDR1 SEHNR, CDR2 FQNEAQ (reference sequence). CDR3 coding DNA: TGTGCCAGCAGCCCGGGCAGGGGTGACTATGGCTACACCTTC. Translating it yields CASSPGRGDYGYTF.

The chain combines TRBV7-6 with TRBJ2-5; no clear D gene. The germline V gene has CDR1 SGHVS and CDR2 FNYEAQ. V was trimmed by 4 bases and J by 3 bases, leaving 9 bases between them. This CDR3 has 13 residues. This chain's CDR3 is CASSSRVKETQYF. The CDR3 DNA is TGTGCCAGCAGCTCCCGGGTAAAAGAGACCCAGTACTTC.

The sample holds a few counts of this clone. The J gene is TRBJ2-3, the V gene TRBV6-5; tentatively, D is TRBD2 (6 bases). This CDR3 has 15 amino acids. Trimming took off 5 bases at V and 2 bases at J, with 14 bases between the two ends. The germline V gene has CDR1 MNHEY and CDR2 SVGAGI. In DNA, the CDR3 is TGTGCCAGCAGTCCGGGGGAGAAAGACACAGATACGCAGTATTTT. This translates into CASSPGEKDTDTQYF.

The chain recombines TRBV5-6 with TRBJ2-5; 10 bases align to TRBD1. Germline-derived CDR1 and CDR2 are SGHDT and YYEEEE. CDR3 size: 16 residues. The V gene end was trimmed by 3 bases and the J gene end by 3 bases; junction bases not matched to a gene: 8. CDR3 sequence: CASSSRDRGYEETQYF. CDR3 DNA sequence: TGTGCCAGCAGCTCCCGGGACAGGGGTTATGAAGAGACCCAGTACTTC.

The chain uses TRBV14 and TRBJ1-1; possibly TRBD1 for D (6 bases). The CDR3 totals 12 residues. Germline V CDR1 and CDR2: SGHDN, FVKESK. Deletions cut 4 bases from V and 8 bases from J, with 11 bases between. CDR3 in DNA: TGTGCCAGCAGCCCTAGGACAGCCGAAGCTTTCTTT. Its protein is CASSPRTAEAFF.

In regard to this clone: One end of the junction varies from germline; a read error may be responsible. This chain uses TRBV6-1 with TRBJ2-3; 8 positions match TRBD2. The CDR3 runs 13 residues. Germline V lookup: CDR1 MNHNS, CDR2 SASEGT. The CDR3 sequence is CASSEILGLAGSF. As DNA, the CDR3 is TGTGCCAGCAGTGAAATTCTGGGGCTAGCGGGTTCGTTT.

V and J are TRBV5-6 and TRBJ1-3; D not resolved. Trimming removed 1 base from V and 4 bases from J, with 12 bases in between. The CDR3 contains 15 residues. Per the germline V gene, CDR1 is SGHDT and CDR2 is YYEEEE. Here the CDR3 DNA reads TGTGCCAGCAGCTTGTTGCCCTGGCAGGGAAACACCATATATTTT. Its translation: CASSLLPWQGNTIYF.

This chain joins TRBV7-9 and TRBJ1-4; D unclear. The CDR3 covers 15 residues. Germline lookup yields CDR1 SEHNR and CDR2 FQNEAQ (reference sequence). V lost 4 bases and J 1 base, leaving 10 bases between the germline ends. CDR3 loop: CASSSMRETNEKLFF. In DNA form, the CDR3 reads TGTGCCAGCAGCTCTATGCGGGAAACTAATGAAAAACTGTTTTTT.

The chain combines TRBV25-1 with TRBJ2-2; D call uncertain. Germline V gene data show CDR1 as MGHDK and CDR2 as SYGVNS. The CDR3 contains 14 residues. Between the trimmed V and J ends, which lost 1 base and 5 bases, there was a span of 8 bases. CDR3 DNA sequence: TGTGCCAGCAGTGAATCTTTTCGGACCGGGGAGCTGTTTTTT. Its protein product is CASSESFRTGELFF.